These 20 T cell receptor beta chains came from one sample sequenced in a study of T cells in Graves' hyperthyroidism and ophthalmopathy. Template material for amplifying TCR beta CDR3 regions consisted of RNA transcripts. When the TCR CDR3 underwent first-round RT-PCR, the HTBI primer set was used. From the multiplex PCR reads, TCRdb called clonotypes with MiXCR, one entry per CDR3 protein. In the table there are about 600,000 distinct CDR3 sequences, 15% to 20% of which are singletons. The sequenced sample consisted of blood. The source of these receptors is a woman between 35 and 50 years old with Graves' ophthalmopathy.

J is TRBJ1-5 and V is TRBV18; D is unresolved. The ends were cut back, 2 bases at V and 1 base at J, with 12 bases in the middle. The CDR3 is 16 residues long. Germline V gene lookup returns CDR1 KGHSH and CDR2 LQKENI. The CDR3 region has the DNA TGTGCCAGCTCACCAGGTGTGGGGTTGAGCAATCAGCCCCAGCATTTT. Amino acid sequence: CASSPGVGLSNQPQHF.

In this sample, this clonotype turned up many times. Here the CDR3 reads CASTIGVGLNTEAFF. CDR3 sequence (DNA): TGTGCCAGCACAATAGGAGTAGGACTAAACACTGAAGCTTTCTTT. The chain couples TRBV2 to TRBJ1-1, with D hard to call. Per germline, CDR1 SNHLY and CDR2 FYNNEI. This CDR3 is 15 amino acids long. Deletions cut 7 bases from V and 2 bases from J, with 17 bases between.

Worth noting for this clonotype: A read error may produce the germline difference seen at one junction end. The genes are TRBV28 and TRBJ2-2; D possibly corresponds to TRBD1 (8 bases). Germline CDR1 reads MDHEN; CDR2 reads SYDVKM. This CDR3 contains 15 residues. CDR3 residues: CSSRGGQAHTGELFF. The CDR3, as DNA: TGTTCCAGCAGGGGGGGACAGGCTCACACCGGGGAGCTGTTTTTT.

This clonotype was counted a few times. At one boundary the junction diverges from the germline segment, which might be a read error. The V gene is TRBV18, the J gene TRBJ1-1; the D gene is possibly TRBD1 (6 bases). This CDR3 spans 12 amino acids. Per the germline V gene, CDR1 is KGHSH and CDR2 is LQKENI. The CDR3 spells CAGSGQNTEAFF. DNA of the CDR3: TGTGCCGGCTCGGGACAGAACACTGAAGCTTTCTTT.

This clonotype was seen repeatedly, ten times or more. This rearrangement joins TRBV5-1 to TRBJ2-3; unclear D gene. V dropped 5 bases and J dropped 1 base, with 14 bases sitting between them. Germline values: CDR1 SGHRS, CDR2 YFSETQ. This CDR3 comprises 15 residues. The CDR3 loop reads CASSFGQPRTDTQYF. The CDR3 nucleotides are TGCGCCAGCAGTTTTGGCCAACCTCGCACAGATACGCAGTATTTT.

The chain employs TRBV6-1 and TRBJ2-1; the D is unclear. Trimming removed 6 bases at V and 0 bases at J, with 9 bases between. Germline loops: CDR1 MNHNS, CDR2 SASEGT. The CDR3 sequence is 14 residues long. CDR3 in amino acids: CASRSVSSYNEQFF. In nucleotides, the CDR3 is TGTGCCAGCAGGTCCGTGAGCTCCTACAATGAGCAGTTCTTC.

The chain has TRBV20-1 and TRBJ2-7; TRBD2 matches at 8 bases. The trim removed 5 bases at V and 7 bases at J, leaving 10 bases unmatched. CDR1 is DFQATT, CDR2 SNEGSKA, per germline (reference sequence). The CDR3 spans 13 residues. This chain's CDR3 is CSAGGTRPFEQYF. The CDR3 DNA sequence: TGCAGTGCTGGCGGGACTAGACCTTTTGAGCAGTACTTC.

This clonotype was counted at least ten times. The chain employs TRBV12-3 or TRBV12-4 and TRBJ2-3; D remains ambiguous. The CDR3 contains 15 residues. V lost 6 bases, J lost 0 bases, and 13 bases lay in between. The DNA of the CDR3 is TGTGCCAGCAGAGGGCAGCAGGACAGCACAGATACGCAGTATTTT. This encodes CASRGQQDSTDTQYF.

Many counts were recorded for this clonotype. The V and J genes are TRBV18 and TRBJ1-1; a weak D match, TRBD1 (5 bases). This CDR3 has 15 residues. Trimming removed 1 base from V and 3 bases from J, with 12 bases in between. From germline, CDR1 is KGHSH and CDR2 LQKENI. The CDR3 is CASSPRQGGDTEAFF. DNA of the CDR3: TGTGCCAGCTCACCACGCCAGGGAGGAGACACTGAAGCTTTCTTT.

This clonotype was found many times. CDR3 region: CASSSPGGLNTGELFF. CDR3 nucleotide sequence: TGTGCCAGCAGCTCCCCGGGGGGCCTTAACACCGGGGAGCTGTTTTTT. This chain joins TRBV11-3 and TRBJ2-2; possibly TRBD2 for D (7 bases). Germline CDR1 and CDR2: SGHNT and YENEEA. Trimming cost V 4 bases and J 2 bases, with 14 bases left between them. The CDR3 length is 16 residues.

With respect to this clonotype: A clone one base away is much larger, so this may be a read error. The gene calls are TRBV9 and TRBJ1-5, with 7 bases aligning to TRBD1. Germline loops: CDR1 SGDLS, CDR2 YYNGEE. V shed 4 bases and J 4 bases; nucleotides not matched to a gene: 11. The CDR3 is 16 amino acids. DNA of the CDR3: TGTGCCAGCAGCCGGGGAGGGGGCAGCCGAAATCAGCCCCAGCATTTT. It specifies CASSRGGGSRNQPQHF.

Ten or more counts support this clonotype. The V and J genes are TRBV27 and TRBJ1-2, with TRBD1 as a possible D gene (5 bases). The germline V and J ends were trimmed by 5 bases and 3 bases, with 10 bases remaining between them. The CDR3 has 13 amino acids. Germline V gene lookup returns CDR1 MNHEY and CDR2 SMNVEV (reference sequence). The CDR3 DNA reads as TGTGCCAGCAGTGGACAATCGTACTATGGCTACACCTTC. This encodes CASSGQSYYGYTF.

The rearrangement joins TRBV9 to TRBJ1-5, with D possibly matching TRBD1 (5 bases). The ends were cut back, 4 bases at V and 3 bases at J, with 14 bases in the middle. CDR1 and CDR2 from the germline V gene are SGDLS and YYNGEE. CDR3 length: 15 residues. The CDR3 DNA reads TGTGCCAGCAGCACCTCCGGGGCTGACAATCAGCCCCAGCATTTT. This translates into CASSTSGADNQPQHF.

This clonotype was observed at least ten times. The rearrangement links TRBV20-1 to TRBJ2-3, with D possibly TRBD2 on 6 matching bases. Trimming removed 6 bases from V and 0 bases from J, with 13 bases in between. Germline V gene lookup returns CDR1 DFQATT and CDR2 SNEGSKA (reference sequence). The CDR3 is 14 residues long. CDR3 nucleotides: TGCAGTGCGGTGCGGGGCTCTAGCACAGATACGCAGTATTTT. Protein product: CSAVRGSSTDTQYF.

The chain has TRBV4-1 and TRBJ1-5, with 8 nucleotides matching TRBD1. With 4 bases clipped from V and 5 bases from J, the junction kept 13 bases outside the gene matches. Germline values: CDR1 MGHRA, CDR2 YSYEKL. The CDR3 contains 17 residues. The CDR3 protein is CASSLVPDRDFYQPQHF. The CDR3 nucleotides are TGCGCCAGCAGCCTCGTTCCGGACAGGGACTTTTATCAGCCCCAGCATTTT.

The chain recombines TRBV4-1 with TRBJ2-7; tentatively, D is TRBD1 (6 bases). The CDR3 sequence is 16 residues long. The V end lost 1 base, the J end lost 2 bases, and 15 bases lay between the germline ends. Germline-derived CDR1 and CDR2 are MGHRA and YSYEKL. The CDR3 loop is CASSQAHRVDTYEQYF. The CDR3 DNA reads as TGCGCCAGCAGCCAAGCCCACAGGGTCGATACCTACGAGCAGTACTTC.

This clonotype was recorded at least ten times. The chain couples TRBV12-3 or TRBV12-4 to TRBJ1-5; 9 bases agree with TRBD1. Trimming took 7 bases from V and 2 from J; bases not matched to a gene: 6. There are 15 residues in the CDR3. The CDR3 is CASTKGQGGNQPQHF. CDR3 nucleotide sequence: TGTGCCAGCACCAAGGGACAGGGTGGCAATCAGCCCCAGCATTTT.

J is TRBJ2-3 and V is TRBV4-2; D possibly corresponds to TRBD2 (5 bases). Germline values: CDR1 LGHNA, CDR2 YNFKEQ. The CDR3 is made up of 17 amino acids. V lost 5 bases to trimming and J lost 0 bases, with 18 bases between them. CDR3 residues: CASSRSGDYTSTDTQYF. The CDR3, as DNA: TGTGCCAGCAGCAGATCGGGCGACTACACAAGCACAGATACGCAGTATTTT.

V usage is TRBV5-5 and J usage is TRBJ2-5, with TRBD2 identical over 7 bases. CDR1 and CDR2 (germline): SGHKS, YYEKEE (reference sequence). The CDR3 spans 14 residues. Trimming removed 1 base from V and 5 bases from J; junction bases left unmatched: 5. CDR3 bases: TGTGCCAGCAGCTTGCAGCGGGGCGGGGAGACCCAGTACTTC. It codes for CASSLQRGGETQYF.

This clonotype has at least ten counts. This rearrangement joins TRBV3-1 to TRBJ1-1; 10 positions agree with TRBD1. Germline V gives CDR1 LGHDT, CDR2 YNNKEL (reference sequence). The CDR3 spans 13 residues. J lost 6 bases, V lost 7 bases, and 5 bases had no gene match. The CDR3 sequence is CASKRQGAPEAFF. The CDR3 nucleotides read TGTGCCAGCAAGCGACAGGGGGCCCCTGAAGCTTTCTTT.